The clone carrying this TCR beta chain came up many times. The data were obtained in a study of low-dose radiotherapy and immunotherapy resistance in tumors. Study information: Cohort 2 received 1 Gy per fraction every two weeks, totaling 13 Gy over 26 weeks.

Germline values: CDR1 SNHLY, CDR2 FYNNEI. The length of the CDR3 is 15 residues. The V gene end was trimmed by 7 bases and the J gene end by 0 bases; junction bases not matched to a gene: 6. Time point of the sample: after trial treatment. Treatment: LDRT plus nivolumab, ipilimumab, low-dose cyclophosphamide and aspirin (RACIN trial). Donors received nivolumab, ipilimumab, aspirin, low-dose cyclophosphamide and low-dose radiotherapy. Alpha- and beta-chain coverage of first-strand cDNA came from TRAV- and TRBV-specific primers. TCR amplification used roughly 18 PCR cycles, a constant-region primer and a V-primer adapter. MiXCR, run by TCRdb on the reads, gives a single entry per CDR3 protein. Here the sample spans 30,000 to 40,000 distinct CDR3 sequences, roughly 20% being singletons.

The receptor's source is a female donor with ovarian cancer. The chain combines TRBV2 with TRBJ2-7, with 10 bases that match TRBD2. Sequenced here: PBMCs, sampled after low-dose radiotherapy plus immunotherapy. CDR3 bases: TGTGCCAGCACCAGGACTAGCGGAAGCTCCTACGAGCAGTACTTC. It specifies CASTRTSGSSYEQYF. Variable domain in full (rest from reference TRBV2 and TRBJ2-7): EPEVTQTPSHQVTQMGQEVILRCVPISNHLYFYWYRQILGQKVEFLVSFYNNEISEKSEIFDDQFSVERPDGSNFTLKIRSTKLEDSAMYFCASTRTSGSSYEQYFGPGTRLTVT.